This T cell receptor (beta chain) was obtained from a study of Ad26.COV2.S vaccination and SARS-CoV-2 variants. At the level of the study: In the study, Ad26.COV2.S was injected intramuscularly once, or twice 56 days apart.

The repertoire was sequenced with immunoSEQ multiplex PCR; TCRdb's copy has only in-frame clones and lacks some. The data show roughly 450,000 clones, 90% seen once. Treatment indicated: around 19 received Ad26.COV2.S at low or high dose, single or two shots; 5 received placebo; per-sample allocation not given. Specimen acquisition occurred on day 63 following the initial vaccine or placebo injection. It was an adult aged 18-55 years in Boston who was the donor. This receptor was taken from a person between 18 and 65 years old who received the Ad26.COV2.S COVID-19 vaccine or a placebo. Source: peripheral blood, taken in a trial of Ad26.COV2.S vaccine versus placebo.

The CDR3 DNA reads as TGCAGTGCTAGTGAGACAGGGGGCGCACCCGGGAATTCACCCCTCCACTTT. Translated: CSASETGGAPGNSPLHF. The V and J genes are TRBV20-1 and TRBJ1-6; 10 bases are shared with TRBD1. J gave up 7 bases and V 3 bases, and 12 bases lay outside the gene matches. This CDR3 is 17 amino acids long. Germline V gene sequence: CDR1 DFQATT, CDR2 SNEGSKA (reference sequence).